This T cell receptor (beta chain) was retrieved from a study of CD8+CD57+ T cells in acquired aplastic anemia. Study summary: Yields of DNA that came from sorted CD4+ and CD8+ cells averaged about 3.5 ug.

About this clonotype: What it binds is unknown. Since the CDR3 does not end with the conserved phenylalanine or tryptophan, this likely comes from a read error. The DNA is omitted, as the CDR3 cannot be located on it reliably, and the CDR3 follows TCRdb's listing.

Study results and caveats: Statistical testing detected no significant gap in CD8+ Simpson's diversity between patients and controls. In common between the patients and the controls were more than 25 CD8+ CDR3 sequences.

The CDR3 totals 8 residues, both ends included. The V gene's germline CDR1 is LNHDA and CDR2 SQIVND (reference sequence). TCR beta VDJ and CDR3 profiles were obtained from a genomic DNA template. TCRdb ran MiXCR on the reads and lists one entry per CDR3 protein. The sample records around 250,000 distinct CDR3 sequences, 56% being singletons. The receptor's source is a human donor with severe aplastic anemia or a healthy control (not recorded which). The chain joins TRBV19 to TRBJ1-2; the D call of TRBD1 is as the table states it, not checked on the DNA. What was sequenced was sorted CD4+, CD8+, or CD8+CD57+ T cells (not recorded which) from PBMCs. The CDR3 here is CASTHRGR.